A selection of T cell receptor beta chains follows, all from one sample in a study of spatial heterogeneity in lung cancer. TCRdb independently ran MiXCR on the 5' RACE reads; one entry per CDR3 protein. This table has thousands of distinct CDR3 sequences, about 20% appearing once. Sequenced here: lung tumor tissue, sampled at surgery. Receptors originate from a female donor with early-stage non-small cell lung cancer. The CDR3 runs from the conserved cysteine through the conserved F or W. Fields, in order: clone size, J gene, V gene, D gene, CDR3 protein, CDR3 DNA. A D gene is named only where the DNA matches it firmly. The listing skips clone size in some rows; elsewhere it reads once, few, many or a size class.

.	TRBJ2-1	TRBV10-1	.	CASSERSRGEQFF	TGCGCCAGCAGTGAGAGGAGTAGGGGTGAGCAGTTCTTC
medium-sized	TRBJ2-1	TRBV12-3/TRBV12-4	TRBD2	CASGGGLNEQFF	TGTGCCAGCGGGGGGGGTCTGAATGAGCAGTTCTTC
.	TRBJ1-5	TRBV20-1	.	CSVTERSNQPQHF	TGCAGTGTGACAGAAAGAAGCAATCAGCCCCAGCATTTT
few	TRBJ2-3	TRBV9	.	CASSPQPGLGTQYF	TGTGCCAGCAGCCCACAACCCGGGTTAGGTACGCAGTATTTT
large	TRBJ1-1	TRBV10-3	.	CAISGMNTEAFF	TGTGCCATCAGTGGTATGAACACTGAAGCTTTCTTT
medium-sized	TRBJ1-1	TRBV6-1	.	CASKPEGGAGTEAFF	TGTGCCAGCAAACCTGAGGGGGGTGCAGGCACTGAAGCTTTCTTT
few	TRBJ2-7	TRBV7-2	.	CASSLVASRTYEQYF	TGTGCCAGCAGCTTAGTTGCAAGCAGAACCTACGAGCAGTACTTC
medium-sized	TRBJ2-3	TRBV29-1	TRBD1	CSVELGSYLNRGLRADTQYF	TGCAGCGTTGAGCTTGGCTCTTATCTGAACAGGGGGCTAAGGGCAGATACGCAGTATTTT
.	TRBJ1-2	TRBV19	.	CASSPAGPPRGYTF	TGTGCCAGTAGCCCCGCGGGTCCCCCCCGGGGCTACACCTTC
.	TRBJ2-7	TRBV19	.	CASSIKVWDEQYF	TGTGCCAGTAGTATAAAGGTCTGGGACGAGCAGTACTTC
large	TRBJ1-5	TRBV10-3	TRBD1	CAISEGQGGNQPQHF	TGTGCCATCAGTGAGGGACAGGGGGGCAATCAGCCCCAGCATTTT
few	TRBJ1-1	TRBV12-3/TRBV12-4	.	CASSRRAGIITEAFF	TGTGCCAGCAGCCGCAGGGCGGGCATTATCACTGAAGCTTTCTTT
.	TRBJ2-5	TRBV7-2	.	CASSFNSETQYF	TGTGCCAGCAGCTTTAATAGCGAGACCCAGTACTTC
few	TRBJ2-2	TRBV2	.	CASTSVGTGELFF	TGTGCCAGCACCTCCGTCGGCACCGGGGAGCTGTTTTTT
.	TRBJ2-7	TRBV28	.	CASSSRSTGRLWEQYF	TGTGCCAGCAGTTCCCGCTCGACAGGCCGCCTTTGGGAGCAGTACTTC
.	TRBJ2-5	TRBV12-3/TRBV12-4	TRBD2	CASSFSGGLETQYF	TGTGCCAGCAGTTTCAGCGGGGGGCTAGAGACCCAGTACTTC
.	TRBJ1-1	TRBV7-6	TRBD1	CASSLGQGFLSAEAFF	TGTGCCAGCAGCTTGGGACAGGGGTTTTTGTCAGCTGAAGCTTTCTTT
medium-sized	TRBJ1-1	TRBV6-1	.	CATRRDFFTEAFF	TGTGCCACCAGGCGCGACTTTTTCACTGAAGCTTTCTTT
once	TRBJ2-7	TRBV28	TRBD1	CASTGASYEQYF	TGTGCCAGTACAGGGGCGAGCTACGAGCAGTACTTC
few	TRBJ2-1	TRBV20-1	.	CSAPTPYNEQFF	TGCAGTGCCCCGACCCCCTACAATGAGCAGTTCTTC
few	TRBJ2-4	TRBV7-8	.	CASSPPGMAKNIQYF	TGTGCCAGCAGCCCCCCAGGCATGGCCAAAAACATTCAGTACTTC
.	TRBJ1-5	TRBV5-1	.	CASSPGYDQPQHF	TGCGCCAGCAGTCCAGGGTACGATCAGCCCCAGCATTTT
few	TRBJ2-6	TRBV4-3	TRBD1	CASSQRPLPLTGSSGANVLTF	TGCGCCAGCAGCCAACGACCTCTACCTCTGACAGGGAGCTCTGGGGCCAACGTCCTGACTTTC
few	TRBJ2-3	TRBV5-4	TRBD2	CASSGTSGGRDTQYF	TGTGCCAGCAGCGGGACTAGCGGGGGGAGAGATACGCAGTATTTT
.	TRBJ1-6	TRBV6-1	.	CASSAQTQLGSPLHF	TGTGCCAGCAGTGCACAAACTCAACTGGGGTCACCCCTCCACTTT
.	TRBJ2-2	TRBV10-3	.	CAISEGRANTGELFF	TGTGCCATCAGTGAGGGCAGGGCGAACACCGGGGAGCTGTTTTTT